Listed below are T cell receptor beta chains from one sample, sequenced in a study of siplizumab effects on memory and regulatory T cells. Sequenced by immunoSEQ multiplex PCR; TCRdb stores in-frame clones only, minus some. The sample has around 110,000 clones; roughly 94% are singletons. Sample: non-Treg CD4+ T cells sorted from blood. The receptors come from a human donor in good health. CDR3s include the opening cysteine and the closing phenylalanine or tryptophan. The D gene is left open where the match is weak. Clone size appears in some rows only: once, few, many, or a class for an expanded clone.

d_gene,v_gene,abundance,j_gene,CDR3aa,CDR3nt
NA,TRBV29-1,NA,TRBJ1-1,CSVEKRLTNTEAFF,TGCAGCGTTGAAAAACGGTTGACGAACACTGAAGCTTTCTTT
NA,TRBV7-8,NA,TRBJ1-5,CASSLSQGQPQHF,TGTGCCAGCAGCCTGAGCCAAGGGCAGCCCCAGCATTTT
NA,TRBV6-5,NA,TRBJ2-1,CASSYGGTRSYNEQFF,TGTGCCAGCAGTTACGGAGGGACAAGATCCTACAATGAGCAGTTCTTC
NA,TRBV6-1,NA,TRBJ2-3,CASSDRPGWGTDTQYF,TGTGCCAGCAGTGATCGGCCCGGATGGGGCACAGATACGCAGTATTTT
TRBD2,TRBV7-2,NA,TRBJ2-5,CASDGTSGETQYF,TGTGCCAGCGATGGGACTAGCGGGGAGACCCAGTACTTC
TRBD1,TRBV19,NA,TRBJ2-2,CASMGTGVAGELFF,TGTGCCAGTATGGGGACAGGGGTTGCCGGGGAGCTGTTTTTT
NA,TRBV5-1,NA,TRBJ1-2,CASSPWFAGPSYGYTF,TGCGCCAGCAGCCCTTGGTTCGCGGGGCCCTCCTATGGCTACACCTTC
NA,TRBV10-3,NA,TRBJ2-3,CAISANTVTDTQYF,TGTGCCATCAGTGCTAATACGGTCACAGATACGCAGTATTTT
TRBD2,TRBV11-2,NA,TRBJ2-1,CASSLGWAGGSYNEQFF,TGTGCCAGCAGCTTAGGCTGGGCGGGGGGTAGTTACAATGAGCAGTTCTTC
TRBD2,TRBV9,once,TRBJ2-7,CASSVTGTSGSAYEQYF,TGTGCCAGCAGCGTAACAGGGACTAGCGGGTCAGCCTACGAGCAGTACTTC
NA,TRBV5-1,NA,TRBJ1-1,CASSFYSNTEAFF,TGCGCCAGCAGCTTCTACAGTAACACTGAAGCTTTCTTT
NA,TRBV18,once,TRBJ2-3,CASSPLGVGADTQYF,TGTGCCAGCTCACCTCTGGGAGTCGGGGCAGATACGCAGTATTTT
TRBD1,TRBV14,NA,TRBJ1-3,CASSHIRQGTSGNTIYF,TGTGCCAGTAGCCACATAAGACAGGGGACCTCTGGAAACACCATATATTTT
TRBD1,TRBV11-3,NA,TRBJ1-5,CASTITNRGAQPQHF,TGTGCCAGCACCATTACAAACAGGGGAGCACAGCCCCAGCATTTT
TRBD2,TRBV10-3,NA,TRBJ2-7,CAIKGTSGRPEQYF,TGTGCCATCAAGGGAACTAGCGGGAGGCCCGAGCAGTACTTC
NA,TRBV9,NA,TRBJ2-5,CASSVYGGGETQYF,TGTGCCAGCAGCGTATACGGGGGCGGAGAGACCCAGTACTTC
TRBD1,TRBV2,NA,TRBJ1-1,CASSFRGPEAFF,TGTGCCAGCAGTTTCAGGGGGCCTGAAGCTTTCTTT
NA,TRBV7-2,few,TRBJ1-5,CASSLVGNSNQPQHF,TGTGCCAGCAGCTTAGTTGGAAATAGCAATCAGCCCCAGCATTTT
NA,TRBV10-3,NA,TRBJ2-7,CAIKPDLSYEQYF,TGTGCCATCAAACCAGACCTTTCCTACGAGCAGTACTTC
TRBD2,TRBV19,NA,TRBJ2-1,CASSPSRGRAKNEQFF,TGTGCCAGTAGCCCCTCTCGCGGGAGGGCTAAAAATGAGCAGTTCTTC
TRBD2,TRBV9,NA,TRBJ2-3,CASSGTSANTDTQYF,TGTGCCAGCAGCGGGACTAGCGCTAACACAGATACGCAGTATTTT
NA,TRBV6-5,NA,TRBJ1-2,CASRYPGSNYGYTF,TGTGCCAGCAGGTATCCGGGGTCGAACTATGGCTACACCTTC
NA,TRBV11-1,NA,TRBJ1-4,CASSLGRQGREKLFF,TGTGCCAGCAGCTTAGGAAGGCAGGGGCGTGAAAAACTGTTTTTT
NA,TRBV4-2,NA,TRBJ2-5,CASSQDLRRQGGQTQYF,TGTGCCAGCAGCCAAGATCTTAGGAGACAGGGAGGTCAGACCCAGTACTTC
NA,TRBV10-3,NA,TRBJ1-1,CAILINTEAFF,TGTGCCATCTTAATCAACACTGAAGCTTTCTTT
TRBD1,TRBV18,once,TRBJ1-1,CASSPQTGGETEAFF,TGTGCCAGCTCACCCCAGACAGGGGGCGAAACTGAAGCTTTCTTT
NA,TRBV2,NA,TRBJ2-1,CASIPRGIGLEQFF,TGTGCCAGCATCCCAAGAGGAATAGGGCTTGAGCAGTTCTTC
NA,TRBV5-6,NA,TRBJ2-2,CASSGMGSDTGELFF,TGTGCCAGCAGTGGGATGGGGTCTGACACCGGGGAGCTGTTTTTT
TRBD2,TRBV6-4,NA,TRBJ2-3,CATSLAGGRTDTQYF,TGTGCCACCAGCCTGGCGGGGGGTCGCACAGATACGCAGTATTTT
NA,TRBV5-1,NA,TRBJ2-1,CASSSALSGAYNEQFF,TGCGCCAGCAGCTCTGCTCTTAGCGGAGCCTACAATGAGCAGTTCTTC
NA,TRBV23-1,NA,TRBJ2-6,CASSQDSSGANVLTF,TGCGCCAGCAGTCAAGACAGCTCTGGGGCCAACGTCCTGACTTTC
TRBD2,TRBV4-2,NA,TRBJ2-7,CASSQDGLAGGYEQYF,TGTGCCAGCAGCCAAGATGGGCTAGCGGGAGGGTACGAGCAGTACTTC
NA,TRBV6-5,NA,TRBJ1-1,CASSYSGWSGVEAFF,TGTGCCAGCAGTTACTCGGGCTGGTCCGGGGTAGAAGCTTTCTTT
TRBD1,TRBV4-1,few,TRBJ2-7,CASSQAKTGPYEQYF,TGCGCCAGCAGCCAAGCGAAGACAGGGCCCTACGAGCAGTACTTC
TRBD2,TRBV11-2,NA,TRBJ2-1,CASSSLGLAGGNNEQFF,TGTGCCAGCAGCTCCTTGGGACTAGCGGGGGGGAACAATGAGCAGTTCTTC
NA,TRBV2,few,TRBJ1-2,CASTDYGYYGYTF,TGTGCCAGCACGGACTACGGCTACTATGGCTACACCTTC
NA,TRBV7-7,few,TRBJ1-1,CASSFRVDTEAFF,TGTGCTAGCAGCTTCAGGGTAGACACTGAAGCTTTCTTT
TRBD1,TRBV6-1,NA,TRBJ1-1,CASKRGGSNTEAFF,TGTGCCAGCAAGAGAGGGGGCTCCAACACTGAAGCTTTCTTT
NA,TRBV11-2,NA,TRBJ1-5,CASSGGAHSNQPQHF,TGTGCCAGCAGCGGGGGGGCACATAGCAATCAGCCCCAGCATTTT
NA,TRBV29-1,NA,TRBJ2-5,CSVDEGWAGETQYF,TGCAGCGTTGACGAGGGATGGGCAGGAGAGACCCAGTACTTC
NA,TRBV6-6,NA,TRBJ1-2,CASRRDTTFGYTF,TGTGCCAGCAGACGTGACACAACCTTTGGCTACACCTTC
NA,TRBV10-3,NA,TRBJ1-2,CAISGTLGYGYTF,TGTGCCATCAGTGGCACCTTGGGGTATGGCTACACCTTC
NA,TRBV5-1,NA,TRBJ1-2,CASSLEGTDYTF,TGCGCCAGCAGCCTGGAAGGGACGGACTACACCTTC
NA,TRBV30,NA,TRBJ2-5,CAWGIFREQETQYF,TGTGCCTGGGGTATCTTCAGGGAACAAGAGACCCAGTACTTC
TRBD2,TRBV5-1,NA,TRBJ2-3,CASSLEAGGPYTQYF,TGCGCCAGCAGCTTGGAAGCGGGGGGGCCTTATACGCAGTATTTT
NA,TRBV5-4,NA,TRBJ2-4,CASRRRASENIQYF,TGTGCCAGCAGAAGGCGGGCTAGCGAAAACATTCAGTACTTC
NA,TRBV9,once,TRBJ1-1,CASSVGLGQGYTEAFF,TGTGCCAGCAGCGTAGGGTTGGGGCAGGGGTACACTGAAGCTTTCTTT
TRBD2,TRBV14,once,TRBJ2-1,CASSPTSGKGNEQFF,TGTGCCAGCAGCCCGACTAGCGGGAAAGGCAATGAGCAGTTCTTC